A single sample is the source of the 32 T cell receptor beta chains below, sequenced in a study of blood T cell repertoires in COVID-19. The assay was immunoSEQ multiplex PCR, and TCRdb's table has in-frame clones only and misses some. The sample lists 60,000 to 80,000 clones, around 89% occurring once. Material: peripheral blood. The receptors originated from a man between 60 and 75 years old with acute or convalescent COVID-19.

Here the CDR3 DNA reads TGTGCCACCAGCCACGGCGTAGGGAGATTTTCCACAGATACGCAGTATTTT. This translates into CATSHGVGRFSTDTQYF. The chain employs TRBV24-1 and TRBJ2-3; D is perhaps TRBD2 (5 bases). V lost 7 bases and J 2 bases, leaving 21 bases between the germline ends. CDR3 length equals 17 residues. Germline V gene sequence: CDR1 KGHDR, CDR2 SFDVKD.

This clone was counted only a few times. The chain uses TRBV5-4 and TRBJ2-7; weak D call: TRBD1 (5 bases). In germline, CDR1 is SGHNT, CDR2 YYREEE (reference sequence). CDR3 length: 15 residues. Trimming removed 4 bases at V and 2 bases at J, with 16 bases between. CDR3 sequence reads: CASSPAPPGPYEQYF. The CDR3 nucleotides read TGTGCCAGCAGCCCCGCCCCGCCAGGGCCCTACGAGCAGTACTTC.

The rearrangement links TRBV28 to TRBJ2-3; D is undetermined. There are 15 residues in the CDR3. V was pared by 3 bases and J by 3 bases, with 13 bases between. Germline V gene sequence: CDR1 MDHEN, CDR2 SYDVKM. Here the CDR3 DNA reads TGTGCCAGCAGTTTGGTAGGTGGAGTAACAGATACGCAGTATTTT. It encodes CASSLVGGVTDTQYF.

This clone was observed a single time. The chain combines TRBV12-5 with TRBJ1-5; D ambiguous. V lost 0 bases to trimming and J lost 7 bases, with 4 bases between them. The CDR3 extends over 12 amino acids. CDR1 is LGHNT and CDR2 is FRNRAP in the germline V gene. CDR3 sequence (DNA): TGTGCTAGTGGTTTGGTACGGCAGCCCCAGCATTTT. Its protein is CASGLVRQPQHF. Based on the CDR3 plus reference TRBV12-5 and TRBJ1-5, the full variable domain is DARVTQTPRHKVTEMGQEVTMRCQPILGHNTVFWYRQTMMQGLELLAYFRNRAPLDDSGMPKDRFSAEMPDATLATLKIQPSEPRDSAVYFCASGLVRQPQHFGDGTRLSIL.

The chain recombines TRBV9 with TRBJ1-1, with D possibly being TRBD1 (5 bases). V was clipped by 0 bases and J by 4 bases, with 13 bases between them. The CDR3 totals 15 residues. The germline CDR1 and CDR2 sequences are SGDLS and YYNGEE. In DNA, the CDR3 is TGTGCCAGCAGCGTAGTGCAGCCGGGGGTCACTGAAGCTTTCTTT. This codes for CASSVVQPGVTEAFF.

The V and J genes are TRBV18 and TRBJ2-1, with a weak D call TRBD1 (5 bases). V was clipped by 1 base and J by 8 bases, with 6 bases between them. Per germline, CDR1 KGHSH and CDR2 LQKENI. CDR3 length: 12 amino acids. CDR3 amino acids: CASSPLGHEQFF. The DNA for the CDR3 is TGTGCCAGCTCACCACTGGGGCATGAGCAGTTCTTC.

The V call is TRBV18, the J call TRBJ1-5, with a weak D call TRBD1 (5 bases). The CDR3 covers 17 residues. Germline V gives CDR1 KGHSH, CDR2 LQKENI. Trimming took 5 bases from V and 1 from J, leaving 18 bases between them. This chain's CDR3 is CASSANLLGGSNQPQHF. CDR3 in DNA: TGTGCCAGCTCAGCCAACCTCCTGGGGGGAAGCAATCAGCCCCAGCATTTT.

This chain uses TRBV28 with TRBJ2-1; tentative D call: TRBD1 (6 bases). V gave up 4 bases and J gave up 2 bases, with 9 bases separating them. Germline V lookup: CDR1 MDHEN, CDR2 SYDVKM. The CDR3 is 14 amino acids. DNA of the CDR3: TGTGCCAGCAGTTCCCGGACAGCCTACAATGAGCAGTTCTTC. Translating it yields CASSSRTAYNEQFF.

The rearrangement joins TRBV5-6 to TRBJ1-2; 10 nucleotides match TRBD1. CDR1 and CDR2 from the germline V gene are SGHDT and YYEEEE. The CDR3 is 15 amino acids. J gave up 4 bases and V 5 bases, and 8 bases lay outside the gene matches. The CDR3 reads CASRSGTGDVYGYTF. CDR3 bases: TGTGCCAGCAGATCCGGGACAGGGGATGTCTATGGCTACACCTTC.

CDR3 in amino acids: CASSGTGGREQFF. The CDR3 coding sequence is TGTGCCAGCAGCGGAACGGGGGGAAGAGAGCAGTTCTTC. The chain carries TRBV3-1 (or the pseudogene TRBV3-2) and TRBJ2-1, with 7 bases lining up with TRBD2. Germline CDR1 and CDR2: LGHDT and YNNKEL (reference sequence). With V trimmed by 5 bases and J by 10 bases, 8 bases remained unmatched. The CDR3 has 13 residues.

J is TRBJ1-5 and V is TRBV19; D call uncertain. Germline CDR1 and CDR2: LNHDA and SQIVND (reference sequence). CDR3 length: 14 amino acids. Trimming took 8 bases from V and 0 from J, leaving 11 bases between them. CDR3 loop: CASREGISNQPQHF. The DNA for the CDR3 is TGTGCCAGTCGGGAAGGCATTAGCAATCAGCCCCAGCATTTT.

This clone has a single count. The chain carries TRBV19 and TRBJ1-4, with D uncertain. V lost 5 bases to trimming and J lost 0 bases, with 16 bases between them. Germline CDR1 and CDR2: LNHDA and SQIVND (reference sequence). This CDR3 comprises 17 residues. This CDR3 reads CASSSAGSPSTNEKLFF. CDR3 nucleotides: TGTGCCAGTAGTTCCGCGGGCTCTCCCTCAACTAATGAAAAACTGTTTTTT.

For the CDR3, the DNA is TGCGCCAGCAGCTTGGCAGGGGCCAACGAAAAACTGTTTTTT. Translation gives CASSLAGANEKLFF. The V and J genes are TRBV5-1 and TRBJ1-4; D might be TRBD1 (6 bases). Between the trimmed V and J ends, which lost 0 bases and 8 bases, there was a span of 11 bases. The CDR3 is made up of 14 amino acids. Germline lookup yields CDR1 SGHRS and CDR2 YFSETQ.

V gene TRBV4-1 combines with J gene TRBJ1-6, with no clear D. The germline V and J ends were trimmed by 2 bases and 8 bases, with 10 bases remaining between them. This CDR3 is 14 amino acids long. Germline-derived CDR1 and CDR2 are MGHRA and YSYEKL. The chain's CDR3 is CASSQPFRDSPLHF. In DNA, the CDR3 is TGCGCCAGCAGCCAACCCTTTCGGGATTCACCCCTCCACTTT.

The chain combines TRBV30 with TRBJ2-5; no definite D call. The ends were cut back, 2 bases at V and 5 bases at J, with 6 bases in the middle. Per germline, CDR1 GTSNPN and CDR2 SVGIG (reference sequence). The CDR3 is 11 amino acids. The CDR3 is CAWSLPETQYF. DNA for the CDR3: TGTGCCTGGAGTCTCCCGGAGACCCAGTACTTC.

The gene calls are TRBV11-1 and TRBJ2-1; D perhaps matches TRBD1 (6 bases). The CDR3 extends over 16 amino acids. The V end was cut by 5 bases, the J end by 0 bases, with 14 bases between. CDR1 is SGHAT and CDR2 is FQDESV in the germline V gene (reference sequence). Here the CDR3 DNA reads TGTGCCAGCAGCCCCCGGACAGTGAACTCCTACAATGAGCAGTTCTTC. It yields the protein CASSPRTVNSYNEQFF.

The J gene is TRBJ2-3, the V gene TRBV27, with 8 bases aligning to TRBD1. With V trimmed by 2 bases and J by 2 bases, 9 bases remained unmatched. Per the germline V gene, CDR1 is MNHEY and CDR2 is SMNVEV (reference sequence). The CDR3 runs to 17 residues. CDR3 in DNA: TGTGCCAGCAGTTTACCGCCGCAGGGGGCCTACACAGATACGCAGTATTTT. Its protein product is CASSLPPQGAYTDTQYF.

Turning to this clone: An end of the junction differs from the germline gene, which may be a read error. V is TRBV3-1 (or the pseudogene TRBV3-2) and J is TRBJ1-2; no firm D call. This CDR3 comprises 11 residues. Germline assignment: CDR1 LGHDT and CDR2 YNNKEL (reference sequence). CDR3 sequence (DNA): TGTGCCAGCAGCACACTCCCGCGGTTCGTCTTC. Residues: CASSTLPRFVF.

V gene TRBV10-3 combines with J gene TRBJ2-2; TRBD1 matches at 7 bases. This CDR3 has 15 residues. The V and J ends lost 8 bases and 6 bases, in that order; junction bases with no gene match: 12. Per the germline V gene, CDR1 is ENHRY and CDR2 is SYGVKD. CDR3 residues: CAIGDSQKVAGELFF. The CDR3 nucleotides are TGTGCCATCGGGGACAGCCAGAAGGTCGCCGGGGAGCTGTTTTTT.

Of note for this clone: This may stem from a read error, because a much larger clone lies one nucleotide away. The same CDR3 also results from other DNA sequences found in this sample. The genes are TRBV9 and TRBJ1-6; TRBD1 aligns across 9 bases. CDR3 size: 14 residues. From germline, CDR1 is SGDLS and CDR2 YYNGEE. The ends lost 0 bases at V and 10 bases at J; junction bases unmatched: 2. The CDR3 DNA reads as TGTGCCAGCAGCGTAGTAGGACAGGGGTCACCCCTCCACTTT. Translating it yields CASSVVGQGSPLHF.

This rearrangement joins TRBV5-1 to TRBJ2-2; D might be TRBD1 (6 bases). Trimming stripped 4 bases from V and 1 base from J, with 11 bases between. CDR3 length equals 15 residues. Germline V gene sequence: CDR1 SGHRS, CDR2 YFSETQ. The CDR3 is CASSTGHLNTGELFF. The CDR3, as DNA: TGCGCCAGCAGCACGGGACACCTGAACACCGGGGAGCTGTTTTTT.

The chain combines TRBV6-5 with TRBJ2-1; TRBD1 matches at 8 bases. J gave up 9 bases and V 5 bases, and 6 bases lay outside the gene matches. The CDR3 is 13 amino acids. CDR1 is MNHEY and CDR2 is SVGAGI in the germline V gene. CDR3 amino acids: CASSTQGAGEQFF. The CDR3 DNA is TGTGCCAGCAGTACGCAGGGGGCGGGTGAGCAGTTCTTC.

The CDR3 region has the DNA TGTGCCAGCAGCTTCGGGACAGGGGACAATCAGCCCCAGCATTTT. Translation: CASSFGTGDNQPQHF. The V call is TRBV7-9, the J call TRBJ1-5; 10 bases line up with TRBD1. CDR3 length: 15 residues. V lost 3 bases and J lost 3; bases outside the gene matches: 2. Germline lookup yields CDR1 SEHNR and CDR2 FQNEAQ (reference sequence).

The chain links TRBV24-1 to TRBJ2-7, with D uncertain. With 3 bases removed from V and 3 bases from J, the gap between germline ends came to 5 bases. Germline V gene lookup returns CDR1 KGHDR and CDR2 SFDVKD. This CDR3 has 12 residues. Here the CDR3 DNA reads TGTGCCACCAGTGATAACAACTACGAGCAGTACTTC. Its protein is CATSDNNYEQYF.

V is TRBV19 and J is TRBJ2-1; D may be TRBD2 (6 bases). Per germline, CDR1 LNHDA and CDR2 SQIVND (reference sequence). V was trimmed by 10 bases and J by 8 bases, leaving 21 bases between them. CDR3 size: 14 residues. CDR3 region: CATSIGASAHEQFF. Written as DNA, the CDR3 is TGTGCCACCAGTATCGGGGCTAGCGCGCATGAGCAGTTCTTC.

J is TRBJ1-1 and V is TRBV29-1; D ambiguous. With 4 bases removed from V and 5 bases from J, the gap between germline ends came to 11 bases. Germline V gene lookup returns CDR1 SQVTM and CDR2 ANQGSEA. This CDR3 spans 12 amino acids. This CDR3 reads CSVVAAITEAFF. In DNA, the CDR3 is TGCAGCGTTGTGGCGGCGATAACTGAAGCTTTCTTT.

The chain carries TRBV11-2 and TRBJ2-5; D is perhaps TRBD2 (5 bases). Germline CDR1 SGHAT, CDR2 FQNNGV. CDR3 length: 14 amino acids. The V end was cut by 5 bases, the J end by 5 bases, with 15 bases between. CDR3 amino acids: CASSILGSDETQYF. DNA for the CDR3: TGTGCCAGCAGCATCCTGGGTAGCGACGAGACCCAGTACTTC.

The genes are TRBV5-1 and TRBJ1-6; 8 nucleotides match TRBD1. The CDR3 runs to 14 residues. Germline V gives CDR1 SGHRS, CDR2 YFSETQ. V shed 4 bases, J shed 7 bases, and the junction held 4 bases outside the gene matches. The CDR3 here is CASSDGTGNSPLHF. The CDR3 nucleotides read TGCGCCAGCAGCGACGGGACAGGAAATTCACCCCTCCACTTT.

The CDR3 DNA is TGTGCCAGTAGTGTAGGTCTAGCGGGGGGACGCGACGAGCAGTACTTC. Protein sequence: CASSVGLAGGRDEQYF. The chain joins TRBV19 to TRBJ2-7; 11 bases agree with TRBD2. The junction had 11 bases not matched to a gene; V was cut back by 5 bases and J by 5 bases. The CDR3 covers 16 residues. Germline V CDR1 and CDR2: LNHDA, SQIVND (reference sequence).

The chain joins TRBV14 to TRBJ1-1; tentative D call: TRBD1 (6 bases). Germline CDR1 SGHDN, CDR2 FVKESK. The length of the CDR3 is 16 residues. V lost 2 bases, J lost 0 bases, and 13 bases lay in between. Here the CDR3 reads CASSQITGHLNTEAFF. DNA for the CDR3: TGTGCCAGCAGCCAAATAACGGGACACTTGAACACTGAAGCTTTCTTT.

The chain combines TRBV10-1 with TRBJ2-3; possible D gene TRBD2, 5 bases. V lost 6 bases, J lost 6 bases, and 13 bases lay in between. This CDR3 comprises 13 residues. The germline V gene has CDR1 WNHNN and CDR2 SYGVQD (reference sequence). The CDR3 bases are TGCGCCAGCAGCCACCCGCGAGGGGATACGCAGTATTTT. Its protein is CASSHPRGDTQYF.

The rearrangement uses TRBV24-1 and TRBJ2-1, with TRBD1 identical over 7 bases. This CDR3 contains 14 residues. Germline V CDR1 and CDR2: KGHDR, SFDVKD. Trimming cost V 9 bases and J 6 bases; bases outside gene matches: 10. The CDR3 region has the DNA TGTGCCACCCCCCCAGGGGGAGTTTCCAATGAGCAGTTCTTC. Translation gives CATPPGGVSNEQFF.